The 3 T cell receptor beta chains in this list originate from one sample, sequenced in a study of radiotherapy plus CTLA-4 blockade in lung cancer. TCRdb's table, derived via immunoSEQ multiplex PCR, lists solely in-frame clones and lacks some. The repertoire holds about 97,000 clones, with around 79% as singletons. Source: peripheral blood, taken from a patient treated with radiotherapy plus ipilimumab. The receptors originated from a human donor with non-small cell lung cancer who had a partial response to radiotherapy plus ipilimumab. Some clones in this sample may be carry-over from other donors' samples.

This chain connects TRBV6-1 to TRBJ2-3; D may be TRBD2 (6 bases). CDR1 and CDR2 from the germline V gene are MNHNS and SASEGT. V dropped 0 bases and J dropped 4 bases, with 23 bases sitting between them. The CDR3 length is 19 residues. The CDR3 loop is CASSEARFWSGGWPDTQYF. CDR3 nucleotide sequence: TGTGCCAGCAGTGAAGCAAGGTTTTGGTCCGGGGGATGGCCAGATACGCAGTATTTT.

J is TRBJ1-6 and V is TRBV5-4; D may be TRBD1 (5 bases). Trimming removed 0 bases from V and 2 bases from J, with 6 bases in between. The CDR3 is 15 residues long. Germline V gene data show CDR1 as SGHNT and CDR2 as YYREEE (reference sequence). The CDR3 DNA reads TGTGCCAGCAGCTTGGCAGGGACCTATAATTCACCCCTCCACTTT. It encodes CASSLAGTYNSPLHF.

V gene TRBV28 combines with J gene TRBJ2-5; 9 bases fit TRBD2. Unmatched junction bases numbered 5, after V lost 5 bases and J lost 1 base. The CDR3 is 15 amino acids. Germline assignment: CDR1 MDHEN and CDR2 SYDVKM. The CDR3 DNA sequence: TGTGCCAGCAGTCTGGGCGGGGGGGCCCAAGAGACCCAGTACTTC. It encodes CASSLGGGAQETQYF.